What follows are 2 T cell receptor beta chains derived from one specimen sequenced in a study of cytotoxic CD8 clonotypes in ibrutinib-treated CLL. Sequencing used immunoSEQ multiplex PCR; TCRdb keeps in-frame clones, though not all of them. The sample includes approximately 80,000 clones, around 83% seen only once; the top ten take around 5.4%. The sequencing used PBMCs, collected before ibrutinib treatment. These receptors were obtained from a human donor with chronic lymphocytic leukemia.

V usage is TRBV30 and J usage is TRBJ1-5, with D perhaps matching TRBD1 (6 bases). The length of the CDR3 is 16 residues. Germline CDR1 reads GTSNPN; CDR2 reads SVGIG (reference sequence). With 4 bases removed from V and 2 bases from J, the gap between germline ends came to 18 bases. This chain's CDR3 is CAWTGEGDIGNQPQHF. The CDR3, as DNA: TGTGCCTGGACCGGTGAAGGGGACATCGGCAATCAGCCCCAGCATTTT.

This clone was recorded a few times. This chain connects TRBV7-9 to TRBJ1-5, with D perhaps TRBD1 (5 bases). The V end was cut by 1 base, the J end by 7 bases, with 11 bases between. The CDR3 runs to 14 residues. The germline CDR1 and CDR2 sequences are SEHNR and FQNEAQ (reference sequence). This chain's CDR3 is CASSLGDRDQPQHF. The CDR3 DNA reads TGTGCCAGCAGCTTAGGGGATCGGGACCAGCCCCAGCATTTT.